The 7 T cell receptor beta chains reported below all come from one sample, sequenced in a study of blood T cell repertoires in COVID-19. Libraries were prepared by immunoSEQ multiplex PCR; TCRdb keeps only in-frame clonotypes and omits some of them. The sample lists about 63,000 clones; 85% to 95% were seen once. Specimen: peripheral blood. Receptors were obtained from a man over 45 with active COVID-19.

For the CDR3, the DNA is TGTGCCAGCAGCCAACCATCAGGGTTTTTCGACAATTCACCCCTCCACTTT. Protein: CASSQPSGFFDNSPLHF. The chain combines TRBV16 with TRBJ1-6, with a weak D call TRBD1 (5 bases). V lost 2 bases and J 7 bases, leaving 18 bases between the germline ends. The CDR3 contains 17 residues. CDR1 and CDR2 from the germline V gene are KGHSY and FQNENV.

The chain employs TRBV18 and TRBJ2-7; maybe TRBD1 (5 bases). The CDR3 sequence is 13 residues long. The germline CDR1 and CDR2 sequences are KGHSH and LQKENI. The V end lost 3 bases, the J end lost 4 bases, and 10 bases lay between the germline ends. The CDR3 sequence: CASSPADKYEQYF. The DNA of the CDR3 is TGTGCCAGCTCACCCGCGGACAAGTACGAGCAGTACTTC.

The rearrangement joins TRBV5-8 to TRBJ2-5; 9 bases line up with TRBD1. The germline gives CDR1 SGHTS, CDR2 YDEGEE. V lost 0 bases and J lost 3; bases outside the gene matches: 3. The CDR3 has 15 amino acids. For the CDR3, the DNA is TGTGCCAGCAGCTTGGAGAGGGACAGGGAAGAGACCCAGTACTTC. It yields the protein CASSLERDREETQYF.

This sequence joins TRBV12-3 or TRBV12-4 and TRBJ2-7; D is unresolved. Trimming took off 2 bases at V and 3 bases at J, with 5 bases between the two ends. This CDR3 is 12 amino acids long. The CDR3 nucleotides read TGTGCCAGCAGTTTATCAGGCTACGAGCAGTACTTC. Translated: CASSLSGYEQYF.

The rearrangement links TRBV5-1 to TRBJ2-7, with TRBD1 matching 10 bases. The germline V gene has CDR1 SGHRS and CDR2 YFSETQ. With V trimmed by 0 bases and J by 0 bases, 0 bases remained unmatched. This CDR3 region has 15 residues. In DNA, the CDR3 is TGCGCCAGCAGCTTGGGGACAGGGGGCTCCTACGAGCAGTACTTC. This translates into CASSLGTGGSYEQYF.

The chain recombines TRBV28 with TRBJ1-1; 8 positions agree with TRBD1. In germline, CDR1 is MDHEN, CDR2 SYDVKM. CDR3 length equals 14 residues. The J segment lost 4 bases and the V segment lost 5 bases, leaving 6 bases of the junction unmatched. This chain's CDR3 is CASSPRTGTTEAFF. In nucleotides, the CDR3 is TGTGCCAGCAGTCCCCGGACAGGGACCACTGAAGCTTTCTTT.

This sequence joins TRBV12-3 or TRBV12-4 and TRBJ1-2; 9 bases map to TRBD1. After removal of 5 bases from V and 6 bases from J, the junction contained 4 bases not matched to a gene. CDR3 size: 13 residues. CDR3 protein: CASSPRQGDGYTF. Here the CDR3 DNA reads TGTGCCAGCAGTCCCCGACAGGGGGATGGCTACACCTTC.